The 32 T cell receptor beta chains given below trace back to one sample, sequenced in a study of T cell responses to AZD1222 COVID-19 vaccine. Only in-frame clones appear in the TCRdb table, and some are missing; sequencing was by immunoSEQ multiplex PCR. This sample has more than 150,000 clones; approximately 87% occur once, and the top ten carry 2.5% to 3%. The sequencing here drew on peripheral blood, taken on day 0 of MenACWY control vaccination. Receptors were obtained from an adult in good health.

The chain has TRBV7-8 and TRBJ2-7, with 11 bases that match TRBD2. This CDR3 is 14 amino acids long. CDR1 SGHVS and CDR2 FQNEAQ come from the germline V gene. Trimming removed 6 bases from V and 2 bases from J; junction bases left unmatched: 3. The chain's CDR3 is CASSPGLAAYEQYF. CDR3 DNA sequence: TGTGCCAGCAGTCCGGGACTAGCGGCCTACGAGCAGTACTTC.

The gene calls are TRBV12-3 or TRBV12-4 and TRBJ2-5, with D hard to call. V lost 7 bases, J lost 2 bases, and 11 bases lay in between. The CDR3 has 13 residues. CDR3: CASTPGWQETQYF. The CDR3, as DNA: TGTGCCAGCACCCCTGGGTGGCAAGAGACCCAGTACTTC.

The V gene is TRBV19, the J gene TRBJ2-1; D gene uncertain. V was trimmed by 3 bases and J by 7 bases, leaving 10 bases between them. The CDR3 is 13 residues long. Germline values: CDR1 LNHDA, CDR2 SQIVND (reference sequence). The CDR3 nucleotides read TGTGCCAGTAGTATGGGGTTGTGGAATGAGCAGTTCTTC. Protein product: CASSMGLWNEQFF.

The chain joins TRBV3-1 (or the pseudogene TRBV3-2) to TRBJ2-7; 8 bases fit TRBD1. Germline V CDR1 and CDR2: LGHDT, YNNKEL (reference sequence). There are 13 residues in the CDR3. Trimming took 4 bases from V and 2 from J; bases not matched to a gene: 1. CDR3 protein: CASSRQGTYEQYF. DNA for the CDR3: TGTGCCAGCAGCCGACAGGGGACCTACGAGCAGTACTTC.

The chain has TRBV7-2 and TRBJ2-7; 8 bases align to TRBD2. In germline, CDR1 is SGHTA, CDR2 FQGNSA. CDR3 size: 14 residues. With V trimmed by 5 bases and J by 0 bases, 3 bases remained unmatched. The CDR3 loop is CASSPGGVSYEQYF. CDR3 DNA sequence: TGTGCCAGCAGCCCGGGGGGGGTCTCCTACGAGCAGTACTTC.

The gene calls are TRBV7-2 and TRBJ2-5; maybe TRBD2 (5 bases). The CDR3 covers 14 residues. Trimming pared 4 bases from V and 5 bases from J, leaving 14 bases between. From germline, CDR1 is SGHTA and CDR2 FQGNSA. This chain's CDR3 is CASSSLGGSETQYF. The CDR3 DNA is TGTGCCAGCAGCTCCTTGGGCGGGTCCGAGACCCAGTACTTC.

This clone showed up just once. This rearrangement joins TRBV7-2 to TRBJ1-5; D is ambiguous. The CDR3 totals 13 residues. Germline CDR1 reads SGHTA; CDR2 reads FQGNSA. The ends were cut back, 5 bases at V and 6 bases at J, with 11 bases in the middle. In DNA, the CDR3 is TGTGCCAGCAGCCAAGGGCGGGTTCAGCCCCAGCATTTT. As protein: CASSQGRVQPQHF.

A single count supports this clone. V gene TRBV2 combines with J gene TRBJ1-2; D unresolved. V was clipped by 1 base and J by 8 bases, with 8 bases between them. Germline CDR1 is SNHLY and CDR2 is FYNNEI. This CDR3 is 12 amino acids long. CDR3 residues: CASSEVVEGYTF. The CDR3 nucleotides read TGTGCCAGCAGTGAAGTTGTGGAAGGCTACACCTTC.

This chain uses TRBV28 with TRBJ2-3; TRBD1 might be the D (6 bases). Germline loops: CDR1 MDHEN, CDR2 SYDVKM. The CDR3 consists of 12 residues. The V and J ends lost 6 bases and 13 bases respectively, with 17 bases between them. The CDR3 reads CASSLRGSTEYF. The CDR3 DNA reads as TGTGCCAGCAGCCTTAGGGGGAGCACGGAGTATTTT.

The chain links TRBV7-9 to TRBJ1-4; D is uncertain. This CDR3 is 12 amino acids long. Germline loops: CDR1 SEHNR, CDR2 FQNEAQ (reference sequence). Trimming took off 1 base at V and 8 bases at J, with 5 bases between the two ends. Here the CDR3 reads CASSLGNEKLFF. The CDR3 nucleotides are TGTGCCAGCAGCTTAGGTAACGAAAAACTGTTTTTT.

This chain joins TRBV3-1 (or the pseudogene TRBV3-2) and TRBJ1-6; tentative D call: TRBD1 (6 bases). Trimming cost V 4 bases and J 0 bases, with 10 bases left between them. There are 16 residues in the CDR3. From germline, CDR1 is LGHDT and CDR2 YNNKEL (reference sequence). The CDR3 region is CASSPGGRSYNSPLHF. The CDR3 DNA follows: TGTGCCAGCAGCCCGGGGGGCCGCTCCTATAATTCACCCCTCCACTTT.

The chain uses TRBV11-3 and TRBJ2-3; maybe TRBD1 (6 bases). Trimming removed 4 bases from V and 3 bases from J, with 11 bases in between. Germline CDR1 reads SGHNT; CDR2 reads YENEEA. This CDR3 has 14 amino acids. The CDR3 nucleotides are TGTGCCAGCAGCTCCGGCCAGGGGACAGATACGCAGTATTTT. Protein sequence: CASSSGQGTDTQYF.

This sequence joins TRBV28 and TRBJ2-3; D possibly corresponds to TRBD1 (5 bases). Deletions cut 6 bases from V and 6 bases from J, with 13 bases between. The CDR3 is 13 amino acids. Germline V CDR1 and CDR2: MDHEN, SYDVKM. CDR3 sequence (DNA): TGTGCCAGCAGGGGTGGGGCAGGGGATACGCAGTATTTT. Translated: CASRGGAGDTQYF.

The rearrangement joins TRBV29-1 to TRBJ2-1; TRBD2 matches at 16 bases. The CDR3 covers 17 residues. V gave up 6 bases and J gave up 6 bases; unmatched junction bases: 11. Germline V gene data show CDR1 as SQVTM and CDR2 as ANQGSEA. The CDR3 DNA follows: TGCAGCGTCCTAGGGACTAGCGGGGGGGTCCCGTTCAATGAGCAGTTCTTC. Amino acid sequence: CSVLGTSGGVPFNEQFF.

The chain combines TRBV6-6 with TRBJ1-3; no clear D gene. This CDR3 is 15 amino acids long. Germline assignment: CDR1 MNHNY and CDR2 SVGAGI (reference sequence). V was clipped by 1 base and J by 3 bases, with 10 bases between them. The CDR3 loop is CASSYLAALGNTIYF. CDR3 bases: TGTGCCAGCAGTTACTTAGCAGCTCTTGGAAACACCATATATTTT.

CDR3 region: CSVGFIRLAGNTGELFF. CDR3 DNA sequence: TGCAGCGTTGGGTTTATTCGACTAGCGGGGAACACCGGGGAGCTGTTTTTT. V is TRBV29-1 and J is TRBJ2-2; 10 nucleotides agree with TRBD2. J gave up 1 base and V 4 bases, and 9 bases lay outside the gene matches. The germline V gene has CDR1 SQVTM and CDR2 ANQGSEA. This CDR3 has 17 amino acids.

In this sample, this clone turned up once. The rearrangement joins TRBV9 to TRBJ2-7, with D possibly matching TRBD1 (6 bases). The V gene lost 3 bases and the J gene lost 2 bases, with 6 bases spanning the gap. In germline, CDR1 is SGDLS, CDR2 YYNGEE. This CDR3 region has 12 residues. The CDR3 reads CASSDRAYEQYF. For the CDR3, the DNA is TGTGCCAGCAGCGACAGGGCCTACGAGCAGTACTTC.

The chain is built from TRBV6-2 or TRBV6-3 and TRBJ2-6; no clear D. The V and J ends lost 3 bases and 0 bases respectively, with 6 bases between them. Looked up from germline, CDR1 is MNHEY and CDR2 is SVGEGT. The CDR3 contains 15 residues. The CDR3 reads CASSYPISGANVLTF. The CDR3 DNA reads as TGTGCCAGCAGTTATCCGATCTCTGGGGCCAACGTCCTGACTTTC.

The chain recombines TRBV15 with TRBJ2-7, with 7 bases aligning to TRBD2. CDR1 is LNHNV and CDR2 is YYDKDF in the germline V gene (reference sequence). Trimming took 0 bases from V and 7 from J; bases not matched to a gene: 3. The CDR3 spans 13 residues. The CDR3 nucleotides are TGTGCCACCAGCAGAGAACTACTAGCGGAGCAGTACTTC. Encoded protein: CATSRELLAEQYF.

The chain joins TRBV2 to TRBJ1-2, with 8 nucleotides matching TRBD1. Germline V CDR1 and CDR2: SNHLY, FYNNEI. There are 17 residues in the CDR3. Unmatched junction bases numbered 13, after V lost 3 bases and J lost 4 bases. Written as DNA, the CDR3 is TGTGCCAGCAGTGACCGAGGGGACAGGCGCCTCCGCTATGGCTACACCTTC. As protein: CASSDRGDRRLRYGYTF.

The chain carries TRBV19 and TRBJ1-5; D might be TRBD1 (5 bases). The CDR3 has 15 amino acids. V was cut by 6 bases and J by 4 bases, with 16 bases left in between. Germline lookup yields CDR1 LNHDA and CDR2 SQIVND (reference sequence). The CDR3 region has the DNA TGTGCCAGTAGCGGGACGGTCAGCCAAAATCAGCCCCAGCATTTT. It codes for CASSGTVSQNQPQHF.

The gene calls are TRBV18 and TRBJ2-5; D gene ambiguous. There are 12 residues in the CDR3. V shed 2 bases and J shed 5 bases, with 6 bases lying between them. Germline loops: CDR1 KGHSH, CDR2 LQKENI. CDR3 nucleotide sequence: TGTGCCAGCTCACCATGGAAGGAGACCCAGTACTTC. It translates to CASSPWKETQYF.

This chain uses TRBV30 with TRBJ1-3; D is ambiguous. V was pared by 5 bases and J by 0 bases, with 14 bases between. This CDR3 comprises 15 residues. Germline V lookup: CDR1 GTSNPN, CDR2 SVGIG (reference sequence). CDR3: CAWGTGRSSGNTIYF. CDR3 coding DNA: TGTGCCTGGGGAACCGGACGGAGCTCTGGAAACACCATATATTTT. The variable domain in full, with the rest retrieved from reference TRBV30 and TRBJ1-3, is SQTIHQWPATLVQPVGSPLSLECTVEGTSNPNLYWYRQAAGRGLQLLFYSVGIGQISSEVPQNLSASRPQDRQFILSSKKLLLSDSGFYLCAWGTGRSSGNTIYFGEGSWLTVV.

This clone was counted a few times. This sequence joins TRBV2 and TRBJ1-5, with D perhaps matching TRBD1 (5 bases). The germline V gene has CDR1 SNHLY and CDR2 FYNNEI. V lost 7 bases, J lost 8 bases, and 18 bases lay in between. This CDR3 has 14 amino acids. This CDR3 reads CASTLTVPLEPQHF. CDR3 DNA sequence: TGTGCCAGCACCCTGACAGTGCCATTGGAGCCCCAGCATTTT.

The chain has TRBV27 and TRBJ2-1; D call uncertain. This CDR3 contains 16 residues. CDR1 MNHEY and CDR2 SMNVEV come from the germline V gene (reference sequence). Trimming shortened V by 2 bases and J by 0 bases, and 11 bases separated the two germline ends. The CDR3 sequence is CASSLGRADSYNEQFF. The CDR3 DNA reads TGTGCCAGCAGTTTAGGTAGGGCGGACTCCTACAATGAGCAGTTCTTC.

This chain uses TRBV4-1 with TRBJ2-2; D unresolved. V gave up 3 bases and J gave up 1 base, with 6 bases separating them. The CDR3 has 14 amino acids. Germline V lookup: CDR1 MGHRA, CDR2 YSYEKL. The CDR3 is CASSQMGNTGELFF. CDR3 nucleotides: TGCGCCAGCAGCCAGATGGGGAACACCGGGGAGCTGTTTTTT.

This chain links TRBV27 with TRBJ2-7, with 9 nucleotides matching TRBD1. The CDR3 spans 16 residues. Germline values: CDR1 MNHEY, CDR2 SMNVEV (reference sequence). Unmatched junction bases numbered 8, after V lost 5 bases and J lost 0 bases. The CDR3 is CASSAPSGQGSYEQYF. CDR3 sequence (DNA): TGTGCCAGCAGTGCGCCTTCGGGACAGGGCTCCTACGAGCAGTACTTC.

This chain joins TRBV15 and TRBJ2-7; no definite D call. The V end was cut by 2 bases, the J end by 0 bases, with 5 bases between. Germline V gives CDR1 LNHNV, CDR2 YYDKDF (reference sequence). There are 13 residues in the CDR3. CDR3 nucleotide sequence: TGTGCCACCAGCAGAACATACTCCTACGAGCAGTACTTC. Its translation is CATSRTYSYEQYF.

The V call is TRBV7-2, the J call TRBJ2-7; D gene ambiguous. V was cut by 4 bases and J by 0 bases, with 7 bases left in between. The V gene's germline CDR1 is SGHTA and CDR2 FQGNSA. This CDR3 has 13 amino acids. The CDR3 region is CASSSSFSYEQYF. CDR3 bases: TGTGCCAGCAGCTCGTCTTTCTCCTACGAGCAGTACTTC.

The chain joins TRBV7-8 to TRBJ1-4; the match to TRBD1 covers 9 bases. V lost 5 bases and J lost 3; bases outside the gene matches: 7. The CDR3 runs to 16 residues. Germline-derived CDR1 and CDR2 are SGHVS and FQNEAQ. The CDR3 sequence is CASSANRGLANEKLFF. Here the CDR3 DNA reads TGTGCCAGCAGCGCCAACAGGGGGCTCGCTAATGAAAAACTGTTTTTT.

V and J are TRBV6-2 or TRBV6-3 and TRBJ2-1, with unresolved D. Germline V gene lookup returns CDR1 MNHEY and CDR2 SVGEGT. V was trimmed by 1 base and J by 2 bases, leaving 12 bases between them. The CDR3 runs 16 residues. CDR3 in amino acids: CASSYFPTQTYNEQFF. The CDR3 DNA is TGTGCCAGCAGTTACTTCCCGACTCAGACCTACAATGAGCAGTTCTTC.

The V call is TRBV19, the J call TRBJ1-4; 7 bases match TRBD1. There are 17 residues in the CDR3. The germline V gene has CDR1 LNHDA and CDR2 SQIVND (reference sequence). V gave up 1 base and J gave up 2 bases; unmatched junction bases: 7. CDR3 DNA: TGTGCCAGTAGTATAGTACCCGGCAGGGGGACTAATGAAAAACTGTTTTTT. Protein sequence: CASSIVPGRGTNEKLFF.